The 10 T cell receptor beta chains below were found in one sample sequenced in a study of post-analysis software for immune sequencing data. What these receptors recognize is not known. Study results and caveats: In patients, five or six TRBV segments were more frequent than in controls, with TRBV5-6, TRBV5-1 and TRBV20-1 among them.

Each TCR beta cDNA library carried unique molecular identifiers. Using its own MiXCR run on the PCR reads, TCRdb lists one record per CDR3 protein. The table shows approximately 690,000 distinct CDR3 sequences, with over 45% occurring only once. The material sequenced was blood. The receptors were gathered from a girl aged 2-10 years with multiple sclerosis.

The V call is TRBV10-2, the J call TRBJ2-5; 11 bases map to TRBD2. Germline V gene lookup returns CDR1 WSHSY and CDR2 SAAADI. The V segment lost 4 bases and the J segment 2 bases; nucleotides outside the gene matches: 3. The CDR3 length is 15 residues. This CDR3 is CASSGLAGTQETQYF. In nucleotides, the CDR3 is TGCGCCAGCAGTGGACTAGCGGGGACACAAGAGACCCAGTACTTC.

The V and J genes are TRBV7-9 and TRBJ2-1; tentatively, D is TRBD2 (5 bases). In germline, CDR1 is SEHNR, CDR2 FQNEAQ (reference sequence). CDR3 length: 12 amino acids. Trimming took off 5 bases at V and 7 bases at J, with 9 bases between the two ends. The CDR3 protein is CASSNRENEQFF. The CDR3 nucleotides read TGTGCCAGCAGCAACCGGGAAAATGAGCAGTTCTTC.

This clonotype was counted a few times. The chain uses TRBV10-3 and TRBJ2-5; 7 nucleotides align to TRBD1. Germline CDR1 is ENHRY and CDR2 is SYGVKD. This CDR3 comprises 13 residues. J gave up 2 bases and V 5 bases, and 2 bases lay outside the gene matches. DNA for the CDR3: TGTGCCATCAGTTGGGACAGACAAGAGACCCAGTACTTC. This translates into CAISWDRQETQYF.

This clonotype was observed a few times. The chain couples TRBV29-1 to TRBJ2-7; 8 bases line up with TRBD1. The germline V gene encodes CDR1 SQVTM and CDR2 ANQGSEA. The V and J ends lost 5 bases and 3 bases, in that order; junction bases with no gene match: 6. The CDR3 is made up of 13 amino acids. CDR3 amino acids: CSVRQGADYEQYF. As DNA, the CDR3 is TGCAGCGTTAGGCAGGGGGCAGACTACGAGCAGTACTTC.

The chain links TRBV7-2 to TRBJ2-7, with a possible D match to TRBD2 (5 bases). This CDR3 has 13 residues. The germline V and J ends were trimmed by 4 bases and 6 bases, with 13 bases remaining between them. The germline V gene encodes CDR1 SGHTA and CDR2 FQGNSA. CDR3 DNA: TGTGCCAGCAGCTCATCGGACGGGGTCGAGCAGTACTTC. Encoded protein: CASSSSDGVEQYF.

CDR3 bases: TGTGCCAGCAGCTTAGACGTCGACAATGAGCAGTTCTTC. Protein: CASSLDVDNEQFF. V gene TRBV7-9 combines with J gene TRBJ2-1; D is unclear. The V end was cut by 1 base, the J end by 5 bases, with 6 bases between. The CDR3 is 13 amino acids. CDR1 is SEHNR, CDR2 FQNEAQ, per germline (reference sequence).

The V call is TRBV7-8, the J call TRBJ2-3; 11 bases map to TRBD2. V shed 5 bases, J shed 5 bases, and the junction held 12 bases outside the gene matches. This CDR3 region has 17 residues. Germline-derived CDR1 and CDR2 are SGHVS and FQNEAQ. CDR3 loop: CASSVIRTSGRLDTQYF. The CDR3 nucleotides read TGTGCCAGCAGCGTGATCCGGACTAGCGGGCGTTTAGATACGCAGTATTTT.

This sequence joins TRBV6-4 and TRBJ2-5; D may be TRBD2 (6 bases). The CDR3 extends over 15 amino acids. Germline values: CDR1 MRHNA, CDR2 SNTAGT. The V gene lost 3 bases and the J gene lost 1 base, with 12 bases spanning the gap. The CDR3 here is CASSEKAGTQETQYF. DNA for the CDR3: TGTGCCAGCAGTGAGAAGGCGGGAACCCAAGAGACCCAGTACTTC.

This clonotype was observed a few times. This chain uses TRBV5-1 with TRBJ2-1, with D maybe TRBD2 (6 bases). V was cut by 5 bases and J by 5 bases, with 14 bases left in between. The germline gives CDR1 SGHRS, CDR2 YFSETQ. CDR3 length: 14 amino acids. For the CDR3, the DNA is TGCGCCAGCAGACGACCCGGGGGTCACAATGAGCAGTTCTTC. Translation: CASRRPGGHNEQFF. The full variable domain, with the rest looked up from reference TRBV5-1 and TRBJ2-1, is KAGVTQTPRYLIKTRGQQVTLSCSPISGHRSVSWYQQTPGQGLQFLFEYFSETQRNKGNFPGRFSGRQFSNSRSEMNVSTLELGDSALYLCASRRPGGHNEQFFGPGTRLTVL.

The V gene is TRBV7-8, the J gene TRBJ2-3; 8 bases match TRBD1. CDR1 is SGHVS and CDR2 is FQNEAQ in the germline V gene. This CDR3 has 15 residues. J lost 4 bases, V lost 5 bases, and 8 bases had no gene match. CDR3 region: CASSVNRGVADTQYF. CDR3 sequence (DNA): TGTGCCAGCAGCGTTAACAGGGGGGTCGCAGATACGCAGTATTTT.